This TCR beta chain derives from a study of T cells in Graves' hyperthyroidism and ophthalmopathy. Study-wide context: Any treatment followed the collection of peripheral blood at initial diagnosis. Study-wide points: Ophthalmopathy was told apart from stable hyperthyroidism by a 13 V-J model. Most expanded thyroid clonotypes above 0.001 also appeared in blood.

What was amplified from RNA transcripts were TCR beta CDR3 regions. The HTBI primer set drove a first-round RT-PCR of the TCR CDR3. From the multiplex PCR reads, TCRdb called clonotypes with MiXCR, one entry per CDR3 protein. This table has under 450,000 distinct CDR3 sequences, less than 15% appearing once. It was at first hyperthyroidism diagnosis, before any ophthalmopathy symptoms, that the blood sample was taken. Germline CDR1 LNHNV, CDR2 YYDKDF (reference sequence). This CDR3 is 15 amino acids long. The ends were cut back, 0 bases at V and 3 bases at J, with 11 bases in the middle. This clonotype was picked up a small number of times. Antigen specificity is unknown.

Sequenced material: blood. The genes are TRBV15 and TRBJ1-2, with no clear D. The receptor was isolated from a young man with Graves' hyperthyroidism that later progressed to Graves' ophthalmopathy. The DNA of the CDR3 is TGTGCCACCAGCAGAGATTACGGGATGGACTATGGCTACACCTTC. Translated: CATSRDYGMDYGYTF.